This TCR beta chain was captured in a study of radiotherapy plus CTLA-4 blockade in lung cancer. CDR3 length: 16 amino acids. Germline-derived CDR1 and CDR2 are MDHEN and SYDVKM. Between the trimmed V and J ends, which lost 6 bases and 5 bases, there was a span of 20 bases. Assay used: immunoSEQ multiplex PCR; TCRdb lists only in-frame clones, some missing. The repertoire holds around 91,000 clones, almost 90% seen once, with more than 4.5% in the top ten. The origin of this receptor is a human donor with non-small cell lung cancer that progressed on radiotherapy plus ipilimumab. The chain couples TRBV28 to TRBJ2-1; possible D gene TRBD2, 6 bases. Material: peripheral blood, obtained from a patient treated with radiotherapy plus ipilimumab. CDR3 in amino acids: CASSPGTSLWHNEQFF. DNA of the CDR3: TGTGCCAGCAGCCCCGGGACTTCTCTGTGGCACAATGAGCAGTTCTTC.